This T cell receptor beta chain came from a study of response to subunit inactivated influenza vaccine. Findings of the study overall: There was a suggestion from the authors that each seasonal influenza vaccination recruits few new T cells.

Trimming pared 1 base from V and 5 bases from J, leaving 9 bases between. Per the germline V gene, CDR1 is MGHRA and CDR2 is YSYEKL. The CDR3 sequence is 14 residues long. Comment on this clonotype: The antigen remains unidentified.

TCRdb reprocessed the RT-PCR reads via MiXCR and lists one record per CDR3 protein. Among about 580,000 distinct CDR3 sequences listed, 12% to 15% were seen once. The rearrangement links TRBV4-1 to TRBJ2-1; the D gene is possibly TRBD2 (6 bases). Sequencing used PBMCs from blood, obtained 11 to 12 days after vaccination. This TCR derives from a man aged 50-60 years who received an inactivated influenza vaccine. DNA of the CDR3: TGCGCCAGCAGCCAAGCATGGGGGGACAATGAGCAGTTCTTC. Its protein product is CASSQAWGDNEQFF.